These 30 T cell receptor beta chains came from one sample sequenced in a study of molecular identifiers for immune sequencing clone quantification. Each CDR3 protein is one row after TCRdb ran MiXCR on the PCR reads. The sample holds hundreds of thousands of distinct CDR3 sequences, about 25% seen once. The sample was naive CD8+ T cells from blood, with Jurkat cell RNA spiked in. Subset noted: FACS-sorted CD8+CD4-CCR7+CD45RA+ naive T cells. These receptors were collected from a human donor in good health. Some libraries in this study had Jurkat cell RNA spiked in.

This clonotype came up a few times. The chain couples TRBV7-2 to TRBJ2-3, with 12 positions matching TRBD2. The CDR3 has 16 amino acids. CDR1 is SGHTA, CDR2 FQGNSA, per germline. Trimming at V came to 5 bases and at J to 2 bases, leaving 5 bases not matched to a gene. CDR3 in amino acids: CASSERLAGDTDTQYF. CDR3 in DNA: TGTGCCAGCAGCGAAAGACTAGCGGGAGACACAGATACGCAGTATTTT. Looking up the rest from reference TRBV7-2 and TRBJ2-3 gives the full variable domain: GAGVSQSPSNKVTEKGKDVELRCDPISGHTALYWYRQSLGQGLEFLIYFQGNSAPDKSGLPSDRFSAERTGGSVSTLTIQRTQQEDSAVYLCASSERLAGDTDTQYFGPGTRLTVL.

Regarding this clonotype: The germline gene is not matched at one end of the junction; a read error may be the cause. This rearrangement joins TRBV15 to TRBJ2-1, with D perhaps TRBD1 (6 bases). This CDR3 is built from 14 residues. CDR1 and CDR2 (germline): LNHNV, YYDKDF (reference sequence). CDR3 bases: TGTGCCACCAGCACCCGGGACACCGCCAGTGAGCAGCTCTTC. This encodes CATSTRDTASEQLF.

This clonotype was observed many times. The chain recombines TRBV4-1 with TRBJ1-2; TRBD1 aligns across 7 bases. Per germline, CDR1 MGHRA and CDR2 YSYEKL. This CDR3 has 14 amino acids. Trimming at V came to 3 bases and at J to 3 bases, leaving 4 bases not matched to a gene. The CDR3 DNA is TGCGCCAGCAGCCAGGGAACAGGGGACTATGGCTACACCTTC. Its translation: CASSQGTGDYGYTF.

The chain links TRBV25-1 to TRBJ2-7; 9 nucleotides match TRBD2. The CDR3 sequence is 16 residues long. V dropped 3 bases and J dropped 4; count of bases not matched to a gene: 10. From germline, CDR1 is MGHDK and CDR2 SYGVNS. The CDR3 is CASSDPDRSGSYEQYF. The CDR3 region has the DNA TGTGCCAGCAGTGATCCCGACCGTAGCGGGAGTTACGAGCAGTACTTC.

This clonotype was seen many times. This chain joins TRBV24-1 and TRBJ2-1; a weak D match, TRBD2 (6 bases). Per the germline V gene, CDR1 is KGHDR and CDR2 is SFDVKD. The CDR3 covers 13 residues. V lost 7 bases and J lost 9, with 15 bases in between. This chain's CDR3 is CATSGSLWGEQFF. The CDR3 coding sequence is TGTGCCACCAGCGGGAGCCTGTGGGGTGAGCAGTTCTTC.

Comment on this clonotype: The junction departs from the called germline gene at one end, perhaps through a read error. The genes are TRBV4-1 and TRBJ2-5; 8 bases line up with TRBD2. Germline CDR1 MGHRA, CDR2 YSYEKL. This CDR3 has 13 residues. CDR3 protein: CACSRTSSETQYF. As DNA, the CDR3 is TGCGCCTGCAGCCGGACTAGCTCAGAGACCCAGTACTTC.

The J gene is TRBJ2-5, the V gene TRBV19, with 10 nucleotides matching TRBD2. From germline, CDR1 is LNHDA and CDR2 SQIVND (reference sequence). The CDR3 is 17 amino acids. The J segment lost 5 bases and the V segment lost 1 base, leaving 10 bases of the junction unmatched. The CDR3 sequence: CASSIASGGDLGETQYF. The CDR3 region has the DNA TGTGCCAGTAGTATAGCTAGCGGGGGTGACCTTGGCGAGACCCAGTACTTC.

In this sample, this clonotype turned up many times. This chain uses TRBV6-2 or TRBV6-3 with TRBJ2-5; D may be TRBD2 (5 bases). The CDR3 spans 14 residues. Looked up from germline, CDR1 is MNHEY and CDR2 is SVGEGT. The V gene lost 7 bases and the J gene lost 1 base, with 13 bases spanning the gap. The CDR3 DNA is TGTGCCAGCACCCCGAGCGGCCTCCAAGAGACCCAGTACTTC. Amino acid sequence: CASTPSGLQETQYF.

The chain has TRBV28 and TRBJ2-6, with D hard to call. The germline gives CDR1 MDHEN, CDR2 SYDVKM. CDR3 length: 14 residues. V dropped 5 bases and J dropped 1 base, with 6 bases sitting between them. In nucleotides, the CDR3 is TGTGCCAGCAGTCGCGAATCTGGGGCCAACGTCCTGACTTTC. It is translated as CASSRESGANVLTF.

The gene calls are TRBV4-3 and TRBJ1-1; TRBD1 agrees at 8 bases. The CDR3 is made up of 15 amino acids. The germline V gene encodes CDR1 LGHNA and CDR2 YSLEER. V trimming: 1 base; J trimming: 5 bases; junction bases outside the gene matches: 6. The CDR3 sequence is CASSQVWGQETEAFF. CDR3 sequence (DNA): TGCGCCAGCAGCCAAGTGTGGGGACAGGAGACTGAAGCTTTCTTT.

Remarks on this clonotype: A clone one base away is much larger, so this may be a read error. The CDR3 does not close with the conserved phenylalanine or tryptophan, likely indicating a read error. This sequence joins TRBV10-3 and TRBJ1-1; D perhaps matches TRBD1 (5 bases). V dropped 3 bases and J dropped 7 bases, with 6 bases sitting between them. Germline V gives CDR1 ENHRY, CDR2 SYGVKD. The length of the CDR3 is 11 residues. The CDR3 sequence: CAISEGVEAFL. In DNA form, the CDR3 reads TGTGCCATCAGTGAAGGGGTTGAAGCTTTCTTA.

With regard to this clonotype: It may be a read error: a sequence one base away is much more abundant. The chain carries TRBV27 and TRBJ2-1, with D possibly TRBD1 on 5 matching bases. This CDR3 is 12 amino acids long. CDR1 and CDR2 (germline): MNHEY, SMNVEV (reference sequence). Trimming took off 1 base at V and 9 bases at J, with 7 bases between the two ends. This CDR3 reads CASSLWGVEQFF. CDR3 DNA: TGTGCCAGCAGTTTATGGGGCGTTGAGCAGTTCTTC.

This clonotype has more than one count but fewer than ten. This chain links TRBV7-9 with TRBJ1-1; D might be TRBD1 (6 bases). V was trimmed by 7 bases and J by 2 bases, leaving 14 bases between them. This CDR3 has 14 residues. CDR1 SEHNR and CDR2 FQNEAQ come from the germline V gene (reference sequence). The CDR3 spells CASTQGQRNTEAFF. For the CDR3, the DNA is TGTGCCAGCACCCAGGGGCAGAGAAACACTGAAGCTTTCTTT.

The table lists this clonotype with a few counts. The germline gene is not matched at one end of the junction; a read error may be the cause. The rearrangement links TRBV29-1 to TRBJ1-1; TRBD1 might be the D (5 bases). The CDR3 loop spans 15 amino acids. The germline gives CDR1 SQVTM, CDR2 ANQGSEA. For the CDR3, the DNA is TGCAGCGTTGACCCAGGGCCTTATATGAATACTGAAGCTTTCTTT. Translated: CSVDPGPYMNTEAFF.

There are a few counts of this clonotype. This sequence joins TRBV9 and TRBJ2-3; D is ambiguous. The length of the CDR3 is 15 residues. The germline V and J ends were trimmed by 0 bases and 3 bases, with 11 bases remaining between them. Germline CDR1 SGDLS, CDR2 YYNGEE. The CDR3 nucleotides read TGTGCCAGCAGCGTAGATGGGCTGCCAACAGATACGCAGTATTTT. Residues: CASSVDGLPTDTQYF.

CDR3 DNA sequence: TGTGCCAGCGGCGGGGCACTAAACACCATATATTTT. It codes for CASGGALNTIYF. The V and J genes are TRBV9 and TRBJ1-3; D is perhaps TRBD1 (5 bases). The germline CDR1 and CDR2 sequences are SGDLS and YYNGEE. The CDR3 runs 12 residues. Deletions cut 7 bases from V and 6 bases from J, with 11 bases between.

This clonotype appeared once. V usage is TRBV7-8 and J usage is TRBJ2-5; TRBD2 agrees at 7 bases. V trimming: 3 bases; J trimming: 5 bases; junction bases outside the gene matches: 15. Germline CDR1 SGHVS, CDR2 FQNEAQ. The CDR3 runs to 17 residues. The CDR3 protein is CASSFLAAQFWEETQYF. CDR3 DNA: TGTGCCAGCAGCTTCCTAGCGGCGCAATTCTGGGAGGAGACCCAGTACTTC.

The rearrangement links TRBV27 to TRBJ2-2; no clear D. Trimming took off 2 bases at V and 4 bases at J, with 8 bases between the two ends. The CDR3 runs to 14 residues. CDR1 MNHEY and CDR2 SMNVEV come from the germline V gene (reference sequence). CDR3 protein: CASSLPPFTGELFF. The CDR3 DNA reads TGTGCCAGCAGTTTACCCCCCTTCACCGGGGAGCTGTTTTTT.

This clonotype was recorded a few times. V is TRBV7-9 and J is TRBJ2-2, with a tentative D call TRBD1 (5 bases). The length of the CDR3 is 17 residues. Trimming took 0 bases from V and 2 from J, leaving 13 bases between them. Germline CDR1 SEHNR, CDR2 FQNEAQ (reference sequence). The CDR3 DNA sequence: TGTGCCAGCAGCTTAGCGGATGGACACCTAAACACCGGGGAGCTGTTTTTT. Translated: CASSLADGHLNTGELFF.

This clonotype came up many times. The CDR3: CASSNPFRPGELFF. The DNA of the CDR3 is TGTGCCAGCAGCAACCCCTTTAGGCCCGGGGAGCTGTTTTTT. This rearrangement joins TRBV9 to TRBJ2-2; D remains unclear. The CDR3 runs to 14 residues. Germline V gives CDR1 SGDLS, CDR2 YYNGEE. Trimming pared 4 bases from V and 6 bases from J, leaving 13 bases between.

This clonotype was seen ten or more times. This chain links TRBV7-9 with TRBJ1-4; D not certain. The CDR3 extends over 14 amino acids. Germline values: CDR1 SEHNR, CDR2 FQNEAQ (reference sequence). V shed 3 bases and J shed 4 bases, with 9 bases lying between them. The CDR3: CASSFSLSNEKLFF. The CDR3 DNA follows: TGTGCCAGCAGCTTTTCACTGAGTAATGAAAAACTGTTTTTT.

This sequence joins TRBV10-3 and TRBJ2-5; 10 bases match TRBD1. V was clipped by 6 bases and J by 0 bases; unmatched bases: 13. This CDR3 comprises 18 residues. Germline V gives CDR1 ENHRY, CDR2 SYGVKD. The CDR3 bases are TGTGCCATCAGAGACCCAAATGGAGGACAGGGGGACCAAGAGACCCAGTACTTC. Translated, it gives CAIRDPNGGQGDQETQYF.

Note on this clonotype: A much larger clone is a single base away; this may be a read error. This chain uses TRBV12-3 or TRBV12-4 with TRBJ2-6; D not resolved. Trimming removed 6 bases from V and 0 bases from J, with 18 bases in between. The CDR3 spans 18 residues. CDR3 sequence reads: CASSLLSPHYSGANVLTF. Written as DNA, the CDR3 is TGTGCCAGCAGCCTCCTTAGCCCTCATTACTCTGGGGCCAACGTCCTGACTTTC.

This clonotype was seen a few times. In DNA form, the CDR3 reads TGTGCCAGCAGACCCGGGACAGGGGAGAGCACTGAAGCTTTCTTT. It translates to CASRPGTGESTEAFF. J is TRBJ1-1 and V is TRBV6-5; TRBD1 agrees at 10 bases. Per the germline V gene, CDR1 is MNHEY and CDR2 is SVGAGI. This CDR3 has 15 amino acids. V lost 6 bases and J lost 4; bases outside the gene matches: 8.

This chain connects TRBV16 to TRBJ2-1; D gene unclear. The V and J ends lost 1 base and 4 bases respectively, with 8 bases between them. CDR3 length: 14 amino acids. Germline V gene lookup returns CDR1 KGHSY and CDR2 FQNENV. CDR3 sequence (DNA): TGTGCCAGCAGCCAATTCGGGCCTTACAATGAGCAGTTCTTC. Residues: CASSQFGPYNEQFF.

Ten or more counts support this clonotype. The rearrangement uses TRBV2 and TRBJ2-7; TRBD2 matches at 10 bases. V shed 3 bases and J 11 bases; nucleotides not matched to a gene: 10. The CDR3 is made up of 14 amino acids. CDR1 SNHLY and CDR2 FYNNEI come from the germline V gene. The DNA for the CDR3 is TGTGCCAGCAGTGATAAACGAAGGACTAGCGGAGAGTACTTC. The encoded protein is CASSDKRRTSGEYF.

This clonotype was counted ten times or more. The chain employs TRBV7-9 and TRBJ1-5, with TRBD1 matching 11 bases. J lost 5 bases, V lost 3 bases, and 12 bases had no gene match. The germline CDR1 and CDR2 sequences are SEHNR and FQNEAQ (reference sequence). The CDR3 is 18 amino acids. The CDR3 spells CASSFTGTGGRKYQPQHF. CDR3 nucleotide sequence: TGTGCCAGCAGCTTCACCGGGACAGGGGGGAGAAAATATCAGCCCCAGCATTTT.

This clonotype was seen only a few times. This chain joins TRBV6-2 or TRBV6-3 and TRBJ1-1; 12 bases map to TRBD1. J gave up 5 bases and V 5 bases, and 12 bases lay outside the gene matches. In germline, CDR1 is MNHEY, CDR2 SVGEGT. The length of the CDR3 is 17 residues. In DNA form, the CDR3 reads TGTGCCAGCAGTCCCCCCGGGACAGGGGGCTTGGGAACTGAAGCTTTCTTT. Its translation is CASSPPGTGGLGTEAFF.

Ten or more counts support this clonotype. The chain couples TRBV28 to TRBJ1-3; TRBD1 is a possible D gene (5 bases). The V end lost 2 bases, the J end lost 6 bases, and 11 bases lay between the germline ends. This CDR3 has 14 amino acids. Germline V gives CDR1 MDHEN, CDR2 SYDVKM. CDR3: CASSLRGLANTIYF. DNA of the CDR3: TGTGCCAGCAGTTTAAGGGGACTAGCAAACACCATATATTTT.

About this clonotype itself: A much larger clone lies one base from this, so it may be a read error. The chain couples TRBV7-9 to TRBJ2-7; D possibly uses TRBD1 or TRBD2 (5 bases each). V lost 7 bases and J lost 6, with 19 bases in between. Germline values: CDR1 SEHNR, CDR2 FQNEAQ (reference sequence). The CDR3 sequence is 14 residues long. In nucleotides, the CDR3 is TGTGCCAGCATTGGGACCGCCATAGGGAGCGAGCAGTACTTC. Protein sequence: CASIGTAIGSEQYF.